The following is a TCR beta chain sequence with its context. Its cognate antigen is unknown. This sample stems from a study of shared clonotypes between healthy human individuals. On the study more broadly: CD4 naive and CD4 memory each took three plates per donor, while CD8 naive took two and CD8 memory one.

V was clipped by 4 bases and J by 3 bases, with 13 bases between them. This CDR3 region has 14 residues. CDR1 and CDR2 (germline): SGHNT, YYREEE (reference sequence). Naive CD8 cells lacked CD45RO, underwent positive selection for CCR7 and left out terminally differentiated effector memory CD45RA+ cells. Overall study results and limits: Across several donors, naive CD4 shared around 5.1%, naive CD8 more than 3%, memory CD4 2% to 2.5%, memory CD8 approximately 0.4%. Among non-shared clonotypes, generation probabilities were lower than among those shared by all four donors. Sampling involved blood alone; tissue repertoires likely differ.

Data came from immunoSEQ multiplex PCR; TCRdb stores just in-frame clones and leaves some out. The sample holds hundreds of thousands of clones, 95% to 96% seen once. The receptor comes from a woman aged 25 to 39 in good health. The chain has TRBV5-4 and TRBJ1-1; D call uncertain. Source material: naive CD8+ T cells sorted from blood. The CDR3 loop reads CASSLEWADTEAFF. CDR3 DNA sequence: TGTGCCAGCAGCCTGGAGTGGGCAGACACTGAAGCTTTCTTT.